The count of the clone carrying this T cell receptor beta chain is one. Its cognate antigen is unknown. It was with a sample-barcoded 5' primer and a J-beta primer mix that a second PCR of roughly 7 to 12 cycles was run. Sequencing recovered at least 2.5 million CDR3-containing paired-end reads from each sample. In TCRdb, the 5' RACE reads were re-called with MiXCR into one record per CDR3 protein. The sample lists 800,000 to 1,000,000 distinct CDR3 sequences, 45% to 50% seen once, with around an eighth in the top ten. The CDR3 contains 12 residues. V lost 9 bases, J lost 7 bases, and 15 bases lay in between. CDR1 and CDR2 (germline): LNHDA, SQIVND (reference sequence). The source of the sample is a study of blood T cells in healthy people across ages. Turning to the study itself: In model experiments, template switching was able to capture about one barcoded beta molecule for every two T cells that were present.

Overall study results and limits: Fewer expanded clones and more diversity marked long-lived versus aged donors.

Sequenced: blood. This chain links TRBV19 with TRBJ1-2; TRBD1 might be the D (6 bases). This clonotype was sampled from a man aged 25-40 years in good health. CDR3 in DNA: TGTGCCAGCGGGGAACAGGGAGTTGGCTACACCTTC. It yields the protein CASGEQGVGYTF.